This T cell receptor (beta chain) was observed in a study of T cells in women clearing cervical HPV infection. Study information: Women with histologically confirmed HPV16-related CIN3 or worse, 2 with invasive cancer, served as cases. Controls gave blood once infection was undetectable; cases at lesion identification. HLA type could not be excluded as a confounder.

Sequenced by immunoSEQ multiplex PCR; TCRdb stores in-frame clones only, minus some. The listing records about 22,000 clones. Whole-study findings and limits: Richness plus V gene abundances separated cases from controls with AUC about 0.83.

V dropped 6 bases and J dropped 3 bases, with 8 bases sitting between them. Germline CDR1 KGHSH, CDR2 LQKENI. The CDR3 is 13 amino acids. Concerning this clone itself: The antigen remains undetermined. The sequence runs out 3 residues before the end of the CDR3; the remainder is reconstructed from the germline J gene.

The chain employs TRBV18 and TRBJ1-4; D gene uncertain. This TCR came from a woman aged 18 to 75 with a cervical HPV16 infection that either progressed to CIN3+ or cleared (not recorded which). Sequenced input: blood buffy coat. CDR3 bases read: TGTGCCAGCTCCTCAACAGCTAATGAAAAA. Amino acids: CASSSTANEK. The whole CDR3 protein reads CASSSTANEKLFF.